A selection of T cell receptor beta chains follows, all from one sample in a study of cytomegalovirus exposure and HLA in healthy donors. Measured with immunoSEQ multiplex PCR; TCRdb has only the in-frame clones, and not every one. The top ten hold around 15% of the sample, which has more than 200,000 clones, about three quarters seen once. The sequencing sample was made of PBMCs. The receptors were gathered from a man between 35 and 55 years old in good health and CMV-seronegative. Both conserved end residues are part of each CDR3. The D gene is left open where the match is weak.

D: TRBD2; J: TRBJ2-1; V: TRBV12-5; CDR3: CASGLVNSGSRYNEQFF; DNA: TGTGCTAGTGGTTTGGTAAACAGCGGGAGTCGTTACAATGAGCAGTTCTTC
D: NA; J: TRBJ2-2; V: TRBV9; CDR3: CASSSGGQGITGELFF; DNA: TGTGCCAGCAGCTCCGGGGGGCAGGGGATCACCGGGGAGCTGTTTTTT
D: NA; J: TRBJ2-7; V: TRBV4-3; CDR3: CASSQAWGRTYEQYF; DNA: TGCGCCAGCAGCCAAGCTTGGGGCAGAACTTACGAGCAGTACTTC
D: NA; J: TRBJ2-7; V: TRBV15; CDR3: CATSSGLAYYEQYF; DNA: TGTGCCACCAGCAGTGGCCTGGCTTATTACGAGCAGTACTTC
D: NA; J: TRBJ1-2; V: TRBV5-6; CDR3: CASSLETNYGYTF; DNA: TGTGCCAGCAGCTTGGAGACAAACTATGGCTACACCTTC
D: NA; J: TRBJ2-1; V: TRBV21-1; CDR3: CASSTRYASSYNEQFF; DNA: TGTGCCAGCAGCACCCGATACGCTAGCTCCTACAATGAGCAGTTCTTC
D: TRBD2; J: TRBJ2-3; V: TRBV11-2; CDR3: CASSLSGGSQDTQYF; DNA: TGTGCCAGCAGCTTGAGCGGGGGGTCACAGGATACGCAGTATTTT
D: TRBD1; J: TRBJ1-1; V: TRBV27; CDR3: CASSRGQGENTEAFF; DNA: TGTGCCAGCAGTAGGGGACAGGGAGAAAACACTGAAGCTTTCTTT
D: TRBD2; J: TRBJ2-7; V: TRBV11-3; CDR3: CASSWTSGRAGSYEQYF; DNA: TGTGCCAGCAGCTGGACTAGCGGGAGGGCCGGGTCCTACGAGCAGTACTTC
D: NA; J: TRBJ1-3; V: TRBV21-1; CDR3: CASSNPRGGSGNTIYF; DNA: TGTGCCAGCAGCAACCCAAGAGGAGGCTCTGGAAACACCATATATTTT
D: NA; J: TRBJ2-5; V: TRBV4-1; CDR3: CASSQAQGQETQYF; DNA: TGCGCCAGCAGCCAAGCGCAGGGCCAAGAGACCCAGTACTTC
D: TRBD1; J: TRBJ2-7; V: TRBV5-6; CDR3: CASSPTGTGFSYEQYF; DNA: TGTGCCAGCAGCCCAACCGGGACAGGGTTCTCCTACGAGCAGTACTTC
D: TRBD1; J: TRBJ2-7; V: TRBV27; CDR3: CASSTTGLAYEQYF; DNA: TGTGCCAGCAGTACGACAGGGCTTGCCTACGAGCAGTACTTC
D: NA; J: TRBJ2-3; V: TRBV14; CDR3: CASSQAGESTDTQYF; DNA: TGTGCCAGCAGCCAAGCCGGGGAGAGCACAGATACGCAGTATTTT
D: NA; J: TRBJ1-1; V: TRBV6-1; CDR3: CASSVSGGVKNTEAFF; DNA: TGTGCCAGCAGTGTGAGCGGGGGCGTTAAGAACACTGAAGCTTTCTTT
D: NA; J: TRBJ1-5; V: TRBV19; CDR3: CASRMDTWIVQPQHF; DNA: TGTGCCAGTAGGATGGACACTTGGATAGTGCAGCCCCAGCATTTT